This T cell receptor beta chain emerged from a study of blood T cell repertoires in COVID-19. Study overall: The United States, Italy and Spain provided the acute and convalescent COVID-19 samples.

Clinical history reported by participants formed the basis on which cohorts were assigned. The method was immunoSEQ multiplex PCR; TCRdb's version includes in-frame clones alone and lacks a portion of them. Of about 300,000 clones in the sample, roughly 85% were seen once. V was clipped by 3 bases and J by 5 bases, with 10 bases between them. The CDR3 is made up of 13 amino acids. Germline CDR1 reads SNHLY; CDR2 reads FYNNEI. The sequence was collected from a woman between 25 and 40 years old who had recovered from COVID-19. Specimen: PBMCs or T cells enriched from blood (not recorded which). This chain connects TRBV2 to TRBJ1-2, with D hard to call. The CDR3 nucleotides read TGTGCCAGCAGTGACCCGGGGAGATATGGCTACACCTTC. Translation gives CASSDPGRYGYTF.